Listed below are T cell receptor beta chains from one sample, sequenced in a study of cytomegalovirus exposure and HLA in healthy donors. Profiled with immunoSEQ multiplex PCR; TCRdb holds only in-frame clones, not every one. The table lists approximately 160,000 clones, about 77% of them singletons, with approximately 2.4% in the top ten. The sequencing sample was made of PBMCs. These receptors were collected from a woman between 40 and 50 years old in good health and CMV-seropositive. The CDR3 runs from the conserved cysteine through the conserved F or W. Each record gives: D gene, J gene, clone size, V gene, CDR3 protein, CDR3 DNA. D genes are given only for firm matches. Clone size, where shown, is once, few, many, or a class for clones that have expanded.

D gene: TRBD2; J gene: TRBJ2-7; clone size: once; V gene: TRBV19; CDR3 protein: CASSIAGPSGGRTYEQYF; CDR3 DNA: TGTGCCAGTAGTATAGCCGGACCTTCGGGCGGGAGAACCTACGAGCAGTACTTC
D gene: .; J gene: TRBJ2-7; clone size: few; V gene: TRBV5-4; CDR3 protein: CASSFSAGALEQYF; CDR3 DNA: TGTGCCAGCAGCTTTTCGGCAGGGGCCCTGGAGCAGTACTTC
D gene: TRBD1; J gene: TRBJ1-2; clone size: .; V gene: TRBV2; CDR3 protein: CASRTGGGGYTF; CDR3 DNA: TGTGCCAGCAGGACAGGGGGGGGTGGCTACACCTTC
D gene: .; J gene: TRBJ1-2; clone size: few; V gene: TRBV2; CDR3 protein: CASSGIQGVDYGYTF; CDR3 DNA: TGTGCCAGCAGTGGTATACAGGGAGTTGACTATGGCTACACCTTC
D gene: .; J gene: TRBJ2-7; clone size: few; V gene: TRBV5-6; CDR3 protein: CASSLLRSSVSYEQYF; CDR3 DNA: TGTGCCAGCAGCTTGCTAAGGTCTAGCGTTTCCTACGAGCAGTACTTC
D gene: .; J gene: TRBJ1-1; clone size: .; V gene: TRBV6-5; CDR3 protein: CASSYGRGAEAFF; CDR3 DNA: TGTGCCAGCAGTTACGGGAGGGGCGCTGAAGCTTTCTTT
D gene: TRBD2; J gene: TRBJ2-7; clone size: .; V gene: TRBV19; CDR3 protein: CASSFSGRALEQYF; CDR3 DNA: TGTGCCAGTAGTTTTAGCGGGAGGGCCCTCGAGCAGTACTTC
D gene: .; J gene: TRBJ1-5; clone size: .; V gene: TRBV19; CDR3 protein: CASSQSQGSNQPQHF; CDR3 DNA: TGTGCCAGTAGCCAAAGTCAGGGTAGCAATCAGCCCCAGCATTTT
D gene: TRBD1; J gene: TRBJ1-2; clone size: .; V gene: TRBV10-3; CDR3 protein: CAIGPLGQGGGYTF; CDR3 DNA: TGTGCCATCGGCCCATTGGGACAGGGGGGTGGCTACACCTTC
D gene: .; J gene: TRBJ2-7; clone size: few; V gene: TRBV11-2; CDR3 protein: CASSYRTHEQYF; CDR3 DNA: TGTGCCAGCAGCTATAGAACCCACGAGCAGTACTTC
D gene: TRBD1; J gene: TRBJ2-7; clone size: .; V gene: TRBV7-9; CDR3 protein: CASSSPDRASYEQYF; CDR3 DNA: TGTGCCAGCAGCTCACCGGACAGGGCGAGCTACGAGCAGTACTTC
D gene: TRBD1; J gene: TRBJ2-2; clone size: few; V gene: TRBV9; CDR3 protein: CASSVVDRAGELFF; CDR3 DNA: TGTGCCAGCAGCGTAGTAGACAGGGCCGGGGAGCTGTTTTTT
D gene: .; J gene: TRBJ1-3; clone size: few; V gene: TRBV7-9; CDR3 protein: CASSLQGGSGNTIYF; CDR3 DNA: TGTGCCAGCAGCCTTCAGGGAGGGTCTGGAAACACCATATATTTT
D gene: .; J gene: TRBJ1-1; clone size: few; V gene: TRBV4-1; CDR3 protein: CASSRSPGDPNTEAFF; CDR3 DNA: TGCGCCAGCAGTCGCTCGCCAGGGGACCCGAACACTGAAGCTTTCTTT
D gene: TRBD1; J gene: TRBJ1-3; clone size: .; V gene: TRBV6-5; CDR3 protein: CASSLDGQGRNTIYF; CDR3 DNA: TGTGCCAGCAGCCTAGATGGACAGGGGCGAAACACCATATATTTT
D gene: .; J gene: TRBJ1-3; clone size: .; V gene: TRBV30; CDR3 protein: CAWSGQSGNTIYF; CDR3 DNA: TGTGCCTGGAGTGGACAGTCTGGAAACACCATATATTTT
D gene: .; J gene: TRBJ2-4; clone size: .; V gene: TRBV29-1; CDR3 protein: CSVEGAQGRDIQYF; CDR3 DNA: TGCAGCGTTGAAGGTGCACAGGGTAGGGACATTCAGTACTTC
D gene: TRBD2; J gene: TRBJ2-1; clone size: few; V gene: TRBV5-6; CDR3 protein: CASSYGGLAGVEQFF; CDR3 DNA: TGTGCCAGCAGCTACGGGGGACTAGCGGGAGTTGAGCAGTTCTTC
D gene: .; J gene: TRBJ2-2; clone size: .; V gene: TRBV21-1; CDR3 protein: CASSNPVNTGELFF; CDR3 DNA: TGTGCCAGCAGCAATCCAGTGAACACCGGGGAGCTGTTTTTT
D gene: .; J gene: TRBJ1-5; clone size: .; V gene: TRBV7-2; CDR3 protein: CASSSLDGDPQHF; CDR3 DNA: TGTGCCAGCAGCTCGTTAGACGGAGATCCCCAGCATTTT
D gene: TRBD1; J gene: TRBJ2-1; clone size: .; V gene: TRBV5-6; CDR3 protein: CASSRGARGPYNEQFF; CDR3 DNA: TGTGCCAGCAGCCGAGGTGCGAGGGGGCCCTACAATGAGCAGTTCTTC
D gene: TRBD2; J gene: TRBJ2-1; clone size: .; V gene: TRBV4-1; CDR3 protein: CASSRSGTSGRVVSEQFF; CDR3 DNA: TGCGCCAGCAGCCGATCCGGGACTAGCGGGAGGGTAGTGAGTGAGCAGTTCTTC
D gene: TRBD1; J gene: TRBJ1-5; clone size: .; V gene: TRBV19; CDR3 protein: CASSIGQDRNQPQHF; CDR3 DNA: TGTGCCAGTAGTATAGGACAGGACAGGAATCAGCCCCAGCATTTT